Reported below is one T cell receptor beta chain. Its target is not known. With 7 bases removed from V and 5 bases from J, the gap between germline ends came to 12 bases. There are 11 residues in the CDR3. The germline gives CDR1 SQVTM, CDR2 ANQGSEA. This record comes from a study of T cell repertoires in cytomegalovirus infection. About the research overall: In public TCR beta signatures, there were indications of both CMV infection and matching HLA type. Findings of the study overall: There were HLA-C-restricted CMV-specific TCR beta clonotypes dominating the ex vivo response.

TCRdb re-called the reads with MiXCR, one entry per CDR3 protein. The table records hundreds of thousands of distinct CDR3 sequences, 25% to 35% of them present only once. Sequences were derived from cultured PBMCs, sampled from culture after CMV antigen stimulation. The sequence was collected from a human donor in good health (CMV status not recorded). Some clones in this sample may be carry-over from other donors' samples. This sequence joins TRBV29-1 and TRBJ2-7; D unresolved. In nucleotides, the CDR3 is TGCAGCGCTTCTCATGCCCACGAGCAGTACTTC. Amino acids: CSASHAHEQYF.